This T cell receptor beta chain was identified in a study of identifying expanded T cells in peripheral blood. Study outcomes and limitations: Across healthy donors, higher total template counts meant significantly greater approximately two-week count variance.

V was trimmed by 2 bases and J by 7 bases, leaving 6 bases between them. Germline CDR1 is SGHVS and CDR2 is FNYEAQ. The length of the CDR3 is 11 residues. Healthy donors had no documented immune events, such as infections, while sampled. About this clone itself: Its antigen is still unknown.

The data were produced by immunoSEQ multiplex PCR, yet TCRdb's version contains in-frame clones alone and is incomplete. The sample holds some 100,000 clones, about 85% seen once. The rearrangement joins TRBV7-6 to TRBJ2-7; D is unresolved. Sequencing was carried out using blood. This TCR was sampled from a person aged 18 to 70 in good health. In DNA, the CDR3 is TGTGCCAGCAGCTTATACTCTGAGCAGTACTTC. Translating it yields CASSLYSEQYF.